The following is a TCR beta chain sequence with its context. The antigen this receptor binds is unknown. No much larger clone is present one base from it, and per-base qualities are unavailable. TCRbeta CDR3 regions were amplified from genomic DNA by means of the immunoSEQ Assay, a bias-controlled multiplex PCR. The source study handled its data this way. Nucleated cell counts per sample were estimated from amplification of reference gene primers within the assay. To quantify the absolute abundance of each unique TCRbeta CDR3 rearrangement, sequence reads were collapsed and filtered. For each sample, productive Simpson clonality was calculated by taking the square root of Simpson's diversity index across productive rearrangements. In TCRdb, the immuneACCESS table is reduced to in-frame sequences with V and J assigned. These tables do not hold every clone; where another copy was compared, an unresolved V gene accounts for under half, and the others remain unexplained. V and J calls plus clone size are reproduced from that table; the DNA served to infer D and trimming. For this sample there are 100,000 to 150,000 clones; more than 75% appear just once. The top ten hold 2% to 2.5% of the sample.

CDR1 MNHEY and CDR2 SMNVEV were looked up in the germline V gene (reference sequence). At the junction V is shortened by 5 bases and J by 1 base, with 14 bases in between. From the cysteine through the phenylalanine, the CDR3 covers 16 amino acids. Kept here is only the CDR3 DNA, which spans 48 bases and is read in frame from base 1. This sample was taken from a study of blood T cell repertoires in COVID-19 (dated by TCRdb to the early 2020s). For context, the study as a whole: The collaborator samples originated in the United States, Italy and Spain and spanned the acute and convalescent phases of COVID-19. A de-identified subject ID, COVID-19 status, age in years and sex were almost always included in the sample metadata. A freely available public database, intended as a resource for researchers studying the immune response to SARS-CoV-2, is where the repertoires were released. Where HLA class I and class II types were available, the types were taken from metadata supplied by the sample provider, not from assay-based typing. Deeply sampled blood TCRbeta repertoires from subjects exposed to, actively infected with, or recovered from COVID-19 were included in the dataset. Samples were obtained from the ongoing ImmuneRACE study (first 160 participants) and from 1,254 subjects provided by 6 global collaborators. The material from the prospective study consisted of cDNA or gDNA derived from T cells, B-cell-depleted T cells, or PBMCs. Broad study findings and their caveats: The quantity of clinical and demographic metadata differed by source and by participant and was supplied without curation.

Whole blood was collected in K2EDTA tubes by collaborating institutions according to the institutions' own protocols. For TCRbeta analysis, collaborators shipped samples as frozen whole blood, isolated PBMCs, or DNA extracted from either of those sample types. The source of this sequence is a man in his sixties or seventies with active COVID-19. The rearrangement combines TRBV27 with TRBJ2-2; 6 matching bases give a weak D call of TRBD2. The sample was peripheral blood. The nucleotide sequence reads TGTGCCAGCAGTCTCTGGGGGGTCGGGAACACCGGGGAGCTGTTTTTT. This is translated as CASSLWGVGNTGELFF.